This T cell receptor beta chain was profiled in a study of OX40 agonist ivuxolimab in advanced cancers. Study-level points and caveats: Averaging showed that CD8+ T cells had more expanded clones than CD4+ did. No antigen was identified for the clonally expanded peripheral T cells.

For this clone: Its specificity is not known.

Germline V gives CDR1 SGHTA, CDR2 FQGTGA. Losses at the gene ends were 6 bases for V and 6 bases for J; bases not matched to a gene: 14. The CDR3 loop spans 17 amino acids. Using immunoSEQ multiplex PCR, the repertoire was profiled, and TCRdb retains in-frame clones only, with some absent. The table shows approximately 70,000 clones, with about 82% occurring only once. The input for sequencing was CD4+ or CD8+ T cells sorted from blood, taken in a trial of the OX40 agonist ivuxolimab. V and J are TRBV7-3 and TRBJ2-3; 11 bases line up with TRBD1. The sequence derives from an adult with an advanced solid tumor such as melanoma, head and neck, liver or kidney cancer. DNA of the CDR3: TGTGCCAGCAGTCCTAATTCTGGGACAGGGGGACAGGATACGCAGTATTTT. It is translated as CASSPNSGTGGQDTQYF.